Sequencing of this T cell receptor (beta chain) was carried out in a study of T-cell memory formation after mild COVID-19. This clonotype came up a few times. Germline CDR1 reads SGHNT; CDR2 reads YYREEE (reference sequence). This CDR3 has 13 residues. Trimming stripped 1 base from V and 4 bases from J, with 7 bases between. One entry per CDR3 protein, called by TCRdb with MiXCR from the 5' RACE reads. Of just under 550,000 distinct CDR3 sequences detected, around 20% appear once; the ten largest clones hold around 13%. The source of this sequence is an adult woman who had mild COVID-19 (a few samples of this study predate the infection). Cell type and time point are not known. Input material: PBMCs or a T cell subset sorted from them (not recorded which). The V gene is TRBV5-4, the J gene TRBJ2-3; D call uncertain. As DNA, the CDR3 is TGTGCCAGCAGCTTGTTTCCTGCAGATACGCAGTATTTT. Its protein product is CASSLFPADTQYF.